Listed below are T cell receptor beta chains from one sample, sequenced in a study of Graves' ophthalmopathy and Graves' hyperthyroidism. TCRdb processed the multiplex PCR reads anew with MiXCR; each CDR3 protein has one entry. The sample consists of 300,000 to 500,000 distinct CDR3 sequences, 15% of them appearing once. Specimen: peripheral blood. These receptors were collected from a woman aged 18-29 years with stable Graves' hyperthyroidism. The CDR3 runs from the conserved cysteine through the conserved F or W. D genes are given only for firm matches. The size field is filled for only some rows; it gives once, few, many or a size class.

J: TRBJ2-2; size: few; V: TRBV5-1; D: TRBD2; CDR3: CASSLLTSGNTGELFF; DNA: TGCGCCAGCAGCTTGTTAACTAGCGGGAACACCGGGGAGCTGTTTTTT
J: TRBJ1-2; size: .; V: TRBV19; D: .; CDR3: CASRLSRGSYGYTF; DNA: TGTGCCAGTAGGCTATCCAGGGGCTCCTATGGCTACACCTTC
J: TRBJ1-4; size: many; V: TRBV2; D: .; CDR3: CASSEQLATNEKLFF; DNA: TGTGCCAGCAGTGAACAGCTAGCAACTAATGAAAAACTGTTTTTT
J: TRBJ1-5; size: many; V: TRBV20-1; D: TRBD1; CDR3: CSAKQGGRSNQPQHF; DNA: TGCAGTGCCAAACAGGGGGGGAGGAGCAATCAGCCCCAGCATTTT
J: TRBJ1-1; size: .; V: TRBV7-2; D: .; CDR3: CASSPIGSGRQNTEAFF; DNA: TGTGCCAGCAGCCCTATAGGCTCGGGCAGACAGAACACTGAAGCTTTCTTT
J: TRBJ1-2; size: many; V: TRBV7-9; D: .; CDR3: CASSPVQGNYGYTF; DNA: TGTGCCAGCAGCCCTGTGCAAGGGAACTATGGCTACACCTTC
J: TRBJ1-2; size: .; V: TRBV18; D: TRBD1; CDR3: CASSLTSGTAVYGYTF; DNA: TGTGCCAGCTCATTAACTTCCGGGACAGCTGTTTATGGCTACACCTTC
J: TRBJ1-5; size: few; V: TRBV6-5; D: .; CDR3: CASSSGISQPQHF; DNA: TGTGCCAGCAGTTCAGGGATAAGTCAGCCCCAGCATTTT
J: TRBJ2-2; size: few; V: TRBV5-6; D: .; CDR3: CASSWSSGELFF; DNA: TGTGCCAGCAGCTGGAGTTCCGGGGAGCTGTTTTTT
J: TRBJ1-6; size: many; V: TRBV27; D: TRBD1; CDR3: CASRQGSSYNSPLHF; DNA: TGTGCCAGCAGACAGGGGAGCTCCTATAATTCACCCCTCCACTTT
J: TRBJ1-6; size: many; V: TRBV7-2; D: .; CDR3: CASSVRDGNSPLHF; DNA: TGTGCCAGCAGCGTCAGGGACGGTAATTCACCCCTCCACTTT
J: TRBJ1-1; size: .; V: TRBV12-3/TRBV12-4; D: .; CDR3: CASSLRTNPNTEAFF; DNA: TGTGCCAGCAGTTTAAGGACGAACCCAAACACTGAAGCTTTCTTT
J: TRBJ1-6; size: many; V: TRBV6-1; D: TRBD1; CDR3: CAVTVSGTGNSPLHF; DNA: TGTGCCGTCACCGTCAGTGGGACAGGGAATTCACCCCTCCACTTT
J: TRBJ2-2; size: many; V: TRBV2; D: .; CDR3: CASARDTGELFF; DNA: TGTGCCAGCGCTCGGGACACCGGGGAGCTGTTTTTT
J: TRBJ2-5; size: many; V: TRBV27; D: .; CDR3: CASFLVETKYF; DNA: TGTGCCAGCTTCCTCGTAGAGACCAAGTACTTC
J: TRBJ2-7; size: many; V: TRBV2; D: .; CDR3: CATKRGQGDHEQYF; DNA: TGTGCCACCAAACGGGGCCAGGGTGACCACGAGCAGTACTTC
J: TRBJ2-7; size: many; V: TRBV7-8; D: .; CDR3: CASSNSSRKGRASYEQYF; DNA: TGTGCCAGCAGCAATAGCTCGAGAAAGGGTAGAGCTTCCTACGAGCAGTACTTC
J: TRBJ1-2; size: many; V: TRBV2; D: .; CDR3: CGEGTSNYGYTF; DNA: TGTGGGGAAGGGACATCGAACTATGGCTACACCTTC
J: TRBJ1-1; size: many; V: TRBV10-3; D: .; CDR3: CAMSQGGTEAFF; DNA: TGTGCCATGTCACAGGGAGGCACTGAAGCTTTCTTT
J: TRBJ1-2; size: .; V: TRBV5-4; D: .; CDR3: CASSPRSSYGYTF; DNA: TGTGCCAGCAGCCCCAGATCTAGCTATGGCTACACCTTC
J: TRBJ1-1; size: few; V: TRBV5-8; D: .; CDR3: CASSLTGRTNTEAFF; DNA: TGTGCCAGCAGCTTGACAGGGCGGACGAACACTGAAGCTTTCTTT
J: TRBJ1-5; size: many; V: TRBV2; D: TRBD1; CDR3: CASSDGQETNQPQHF; DNA: TGTGCCAGCAGTGACGGACAGGAGACCAATCAGCCCCAGCATTTT
J: TRBJ1-1; size: many; V: TRBV28; D: .; CDR3: CASSLGGEAEAFF; DNA: TGTGCCAGCAGTTTAGGAGGGGAAGCTGAAGCTTTCTTT
J: TRBJ1-2; size: .; V: TRBV11-2; D: .; CDR3: CASSLALAGLSYGYTF; DNA: TGTGCCAGCAGCTTAGCTCTCGCGGGCTTGAGCTATGGCTACACCTTC
J: TRBJ1-1; size: many; V: TRBV7-2; D: .; CDR3: CTSSLRQTEAFF; DNA: TGTACCAGCAGCTTAAGACAGACTGAAGCTTTCTTT
J: TRBJ2-5; size: few; V: TRBV6-2/TRBV6-3; D: TRBD2; CDR3: CASTVGERGVVETQYF; DNA: TGTGCCAGCACCGTCGGGGAGCGGGGAGTTGTGGAGACCCAGTACTTC
J: TRBJ2-3; size: .; V: TRBV7-6; D: .; CDR3: CASSFRRVTDTQYF; DNA: TGTGCCAGCAGCTTCCGCAGGGTCACAGATACGCAGTATTTT
J: TRBJ1-1; size: many; V: TRBV6-2/TRBV6-3; D: .; CDR3: CASSYPGPNTEAFF; DNA: TGTGCCAGCAGTTATCCCGGACCGAACACTGAAGCTTTCTTT
J: TRBJ2-5; size: many; V: TRBV28; D: TRBD1; CDR3: CASSSPPGQGGETQYF; DNA: TGTGCCAGCAGTTCCCCCCCGGGACAGGGGGGAGAGACCCAGTACTTC
J: TRBJ2-7; size: many; V: TRBV11-2; D: TRBD2; CDR3: CASSFVLAGGLHEQYF; DNA: TGTGCCAGCAGCTTTGTCCTAGCGGGGGGGCTCCACGAGCAGTACTTC
J: TRBJ2-5; size: many; V: TRBV19; D: TRBD2; CDR3: CASSIGSGGHGGQTQYF; DNA: TGTGCCAGTAGTATAGGTAGCGGGGGGCACGGGGGACAGACCCAGTACTTC
J: TRBJ2-2; size: many; V: TRBV6-4; D: .; CDR3: CASRTGDNTGELFF; DNA: TGTGCCAGCAGGACAGGCGACAACACCGGGGAGCTGTTTTTT
J: TRBJ1-5; size: many; V: TRBV12-3/TRBV12-4; D: .; CDR3: CASSLGAAGYSPQHF; DNA: TGTGCCAGCAGTCTGGGTGCCGCCGGATATTCGCCCCAGCATTTT
J: TRBJ1-6; size: many; V: TRBV12-3/TRBV12-4; D: .; CDR3: CASSFTLYNSPLHF; DNA: TGTGCCAGCAGTTTTACCCTCTATAATTCACCCCTCCACTTT
J: TRBJ2-7; size: many; V: TRBV6-2/TRBV6-3; D: .; CDR3: CASSYFSGMRGHEQYF; DNA: TGTGCCAGCAGTTATTTTTCGGGTATGCGGGGACACGAGCAGTACTTC
J: TRBJ2-7; size: many; V: TRBV11-2; D: .; CDR3: CASSLDPGIYEQYF; DNA: TGTGCCAGCAGCTTAGATCCAGGGATCTACGAGCAGTACTTC
J: TRBJ1-1; size: many; V: TRBV19; D: .; CDR3: CASSMDSYFEAFF; DNA: TGTGCCAGTAGTATGGACAGCTACTTTGAAGCTTTCTTT
J: TRBJ1-1; size: many; V: TRBV12-3/TRBV12-4; D: TRBD1; CDR3: CASSPRGQGVFGNTEAFF; DNA: TGTGCCAGCAGTCCCCGGGGGCAGGGGGTGTTCGGGAACACTGAAGCTTTCTTT
J: TRBJ2-5; size: many; V: TRBV6-2/TRBV6-3; D: .; CDR3: CASSPTVKYQETQYF; DNA: TGTGCCAGCAGTCCGACAGTCAAATACCAAGAGACCCAGTACTTC
J: TRBJ1-1; size: many; V: TRBV6-1; D: .; CDR3: CASNRDGNTEAFF; DNA: TGTGCCAGCAACCGAGACGGGAACACTGAAGCTTTCTTT
J: TRBJ1-5; size: many; V: TRBV15; D: TRBD1; CDR3: CATGQGAGGNQPQHF; DNA: TGTGCCACCGGGCAGGGGGCCGGGGGCAATCAGCCCCAGCATTTT
J: TRBJ1-1; size: many; V: TRBV25-1; D: .; CDR3: CASSGSTEGFTEAFF; DNA: TGTGCCAGCAGTGGATCGACAGAGGGTTTCACTGAAGCTTTCTTT
J: TRBJ1-5; size: many; V: TRBV12-3/TRBV12-4; D: .; CDR3: CASILRQGIGQPQHF; DNA: TGTGCCAGCATCCTCCGGCAGGGGATTGGTCAGCCCCAGCATTTT
J: TRBJ1-1; size: many; V: TRBV25-1; D: .; CDR3: CASSDTRASNTEAFF; DNA: TGTGCCAGCAGTGATACGCGGGCTTCGAACACTGAAGCTTTCTTT
J: TRBJ1-2; size: many; V: TRBV28; D: .; CDR3: CASSYRGGGGAYGYTF; DNA: TGTGCCAGCAGTTACCGGGGGGGCGGCGGGGCCTATGGCTACACCTTC
J: TRBJ1-3; size: many; V: TRBV19; D: .; CDR3: CASSMGRGKTGNTIYF; DNA: TGTGCCAGTAGTATGGGAAGAGGCAAAACTGGAAACACCATATATTTT